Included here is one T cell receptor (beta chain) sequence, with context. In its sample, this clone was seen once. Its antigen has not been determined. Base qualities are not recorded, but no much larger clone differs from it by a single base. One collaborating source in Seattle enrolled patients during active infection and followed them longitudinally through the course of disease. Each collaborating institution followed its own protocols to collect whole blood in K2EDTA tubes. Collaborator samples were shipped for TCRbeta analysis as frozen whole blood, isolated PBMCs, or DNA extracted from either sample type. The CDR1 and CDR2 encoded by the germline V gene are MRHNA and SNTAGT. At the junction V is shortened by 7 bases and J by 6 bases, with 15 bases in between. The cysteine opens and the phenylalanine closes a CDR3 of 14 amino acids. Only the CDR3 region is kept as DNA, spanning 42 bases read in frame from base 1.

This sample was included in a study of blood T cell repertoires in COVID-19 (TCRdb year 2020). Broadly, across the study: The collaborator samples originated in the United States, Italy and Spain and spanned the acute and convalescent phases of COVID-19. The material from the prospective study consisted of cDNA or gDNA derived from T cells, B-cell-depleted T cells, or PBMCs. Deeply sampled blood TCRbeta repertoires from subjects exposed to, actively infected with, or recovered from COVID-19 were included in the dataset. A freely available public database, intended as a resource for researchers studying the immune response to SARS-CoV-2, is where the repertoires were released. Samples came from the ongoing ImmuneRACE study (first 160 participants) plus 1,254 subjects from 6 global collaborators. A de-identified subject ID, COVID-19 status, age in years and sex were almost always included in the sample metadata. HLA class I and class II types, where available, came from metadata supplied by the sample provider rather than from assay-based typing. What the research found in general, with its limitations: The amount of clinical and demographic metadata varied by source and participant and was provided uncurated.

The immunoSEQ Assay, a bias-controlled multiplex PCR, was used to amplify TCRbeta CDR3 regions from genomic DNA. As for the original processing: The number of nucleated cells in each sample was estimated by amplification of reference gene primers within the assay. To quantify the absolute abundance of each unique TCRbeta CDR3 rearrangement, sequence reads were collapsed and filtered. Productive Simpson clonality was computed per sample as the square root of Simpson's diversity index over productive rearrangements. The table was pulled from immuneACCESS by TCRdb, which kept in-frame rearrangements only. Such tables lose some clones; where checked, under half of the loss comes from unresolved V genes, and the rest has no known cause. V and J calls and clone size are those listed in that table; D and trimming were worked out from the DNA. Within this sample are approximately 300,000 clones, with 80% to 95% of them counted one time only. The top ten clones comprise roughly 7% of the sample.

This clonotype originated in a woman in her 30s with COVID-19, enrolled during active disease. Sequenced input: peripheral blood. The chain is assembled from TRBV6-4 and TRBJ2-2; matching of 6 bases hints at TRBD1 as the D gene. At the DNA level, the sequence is TGTGCCAGCAAGGAACAGGGTAGTGCCGGGGAGCTGTTTTTT. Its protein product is CASKEQGSAGELFF.